These 30 T cell receptor beta chains originate from one sample sequenced in a study of human T cells and chemical hapten exposure. TCRdb called the RACE reads again in MiXCR, with one record for every CDR3 protein. Of about 380,000 distinct CDR3 sequences in the sample, 5.1% were seen once. Specified time point: pre-sensitization, week 0. Specified treatment: therapeutic diphenylcyclopropenone sensitization with weekly scalp DPC. The sequenced sample was whole blood, obtained in connection with sensitization to the hapten diphenylcyclopropenone (DPC). The receptors derive from a woman between 50 and 59 years old with alopecia areata. Some clones in this sample may be carry-over from other donors' samples.

This chain joins TRBV12-3 or TRBV12-4 and TRBJ1-3, with D hard to call. This CDR3 spans 14 amino acids. The V and J ends lost 3 bases and 0 bases respectively, with 6 bases between them. The CDR3 protein is CASSFAVSGNTIYF. CDR3 bases: TGTGCCAGCAGTTTTGCGGTCTCTGGAAACACCATATATTTT.

This clonotype was seen a few times. V usage is TRBV6-6 and J usage is TRBJ2-7, with TRBD2 matching over 7 bases. CDR1 and CDR2 (germline): MNHNY, SVGAGI (reference sequence). CDR3 length equals 14 residues. With V trimmed by 6 bases and J by 2 bases, 7 bases remained unmatched. CDR3 loop: CASRSASGAYEQYF. In DNA form, the CDR3 reads TGTGCCAGCAGGTCGGCAAGCGGGGCCTACGAGCAGTACTTC.

This clonotype was observed many times. The chain combines TRBV9 with TRBJ2-2; 11 positions match TRBD2. V dropped 4 bases and J dropped 5; count of bases not matched to a gene: 7. Germline loops: CDR1 SGDLS, CDR2 YYNGEE. The CDR3 contains 16 residues. In DNA, the CDR3 is TGTGCCAGCAGCTTCTCGACTAGCGGGGAGACCGGGGAGCTGTTTTTT. Amino acid sequence: CASSFSTSGETGELFF.

This clonotype was recorded a few times. V is TRBV25-1 and J is TRBJ1-3, with D unclear. This CDR3 spans 14 amino acids. Trimming removed 2 bases at V and 2 bases at J, with 7 bases between. Germline V gene sequence: CDR1 MGHDK, CDR2 SYGVNS. The CDR3 spells CASSEEKTGNTIYF. The CDR3 DNA sequence: TGTGCCAGCAGTGAAGAAAAAACTGGAAACACCATATATTTT.

The genes are TRBV29-1 and TRBJ2-2; D is ambiguous. Germline V lookup: CDR1 SQVTM, CDR2 ANQGSEA. The V and J ends lost 7 bases and 0 bases respectively, with 6 bases between them. The CDR3 runs to 12 residues. The CDR3 is CSAAANTGELFF. CDR3 nucleotide sequence: TGCAGCGCTGCAGCGAACACCGGGGAGCTGTTTTTT.

This clonotype was observed many times. The genes are TRBV20-1 and TRBJ2-2; TRBD1 might be the D (5 bases). The V gene lost 5 bases and the J gene lost 0 bases, with 13 bases spanning the gap. This CDR3 is 15 amino acids long. Germline CDR1 and CDR2: DFQATT and SNEGSKA (reference sequence). The CDR3 sequence is CSAQGHDANTGELFF. DNA of the CDR3: TGCAGTGCTCAAGGACATGACGCGAACACCGGGGAGCTGTTTTTT.

This clonotype was picked up a small number of times. The junction shows a germline mismatch at one end, possibly a read error. The chain uses TRBV9 and TRBJ2-2; 7 bases match TRBD1. The germline CDR1 and CDR2 sequences are SGDLS and YYNGEE. The CDR3 consists of 15 residues. The CDR3 region is CASSDRDSSTGELFF. Written as DNA, the CDR3 is TGTGCCAGCAGCGACCGGGACAGCTCAACCGGTGAGCTGTTTTTT.

This clonotype was seen repeatedly, ten times or more. An end of the junction does not agree with germline; a read error may underlie this. The chain links TRBV5-1 to TRBJ1-2, with a weak D call TRBD1 (5 bases). The length of the CDR3 is 11 residues. CDR1 and CDR2 from the germline V gene are SGHRS and YFSETQ. CDR3 DNA: TGCGCCAGCAGCGCCGGGACCGAGGTTTACTTC. Its protein is CASSAGTEVYF.

The sample holds a few counts of this clonotype. The gene calls are TRBV2 and TRBJ2-7, with 10 positions matching TRBD2. After removal of 4 bases from V and 6 bases from J, the junction contained 15 bases not matched to a gene. The CDR3 is made up of 17 amino acids. Looked up from germline, CDR1 is SNHLY and CDR2 is FYNNEI. Written as DNA, the CDR3 is TGTGCCAGCAGTGTTCCGGCTAGCGGGAGCATCTTCCGCGAGCAGTACTTC. This gives the protein CASSVPASGSIFREQYF.

This clonotype has a count of ten or more. This chain connects TRBV6-6 to TRBJ1-6; maybe TRBD1 (6 bases). Germline lookup yields CDR1 MNHNY and CDR2 SVGAGI (reference sequence). The germline V and J ends were trimmed by 6 bases and 9 bases, with 12 bases remaining between them. The CDR3 has 13 amino acids. For the CDR3, the DNA is TGTGCCAGCAGCGAAGACAGGTTTTCACCCCTCCACTTT. It yields the protein CASSEDRFSPLHF.

This clonotype showed up many times. The chain links TRBV27 to TRBJ2-1; TRBD2 matches at 11 bases. Germline assignment: CDR1 MNHEY and CDR2 SMNVEV (reference sequence). J gave up 5 bases and V 1 base, and 1 base lay outside the gene matches. The CDR3 length is 15 residues. The CDR3 DNA reads as TGTGCCAGCAGTTTATATAGCGGGAGGGACAATGAGCAGTTCTTC. As protein: CASSLYSGRDNEQFF.

This clonotype appeared many times. This sequence joins TRBV3-1 and TRBJ1-2; D is unclear. CDR1 and CDR2 from the germline V gene are LGHDT and YNNKEL (reference sequence). The CDR3 is made up of 15 amino acids. V shed 1 base and J shed 4 bases, with 13 bases lying between them. The DNA of the CDR3 is TGTGCCAGCAGCCAAGTCCCCACACTTTTCTATGGCTACACCTTC. This translates into CASSQVPTLFYGYTF.

There are a few counts of this clonotype. The chain carries TRBV6-5 and TRBJ1-2, with D unresolved. Germline values: CDR1 MNHEY, CDR2 SVGAGI. The V gene lost 3 bases and the J gene lost 4 bases, with 15 bases spanning the gap. This CDR3 has 15 amino acids. The chain's CDR3 is CASSYQDPRLYGYTF. Here the CDR3 DNA reads TGTGCCAGCAGTTATCAGGACCCCAGGCTCTATGGCTACACCTTC.

The sample holds many counts of this clonotype. V usage is TRBV10-3 and J usage is TRBJ2-6; TRBD1 might be the D (5 bases). CDR3 size: 13 residues. Germline-derived CDR1 and CDR2 are ENHRY and SYGVKD. Trimming stripped 11 bases from V and 1 base from J, with 9 bases between. The CDR3 region has the DNA TGTGCCTGCAAGGGGTCTGGGGCCAACGTCCTGACTTTC. This translates into CACKGSGANVLTF.

The sample holds many counts of this clonotype. At one of its ends the junction is not consistent with the germline gene, which may arise from a read error. The chain links TRBV11-2 to TRBJ2-1, with unresolved D. CDR3 size: 13 residues. The V gene's germline CDR1 is SGHAT and CDR2 FQNNGV. CDR3 region: CASSLESRNRVIF. Here the CDR3 DNA reads TGTGCCAGCAGCTTAGAATCCAGGAATAGGGTGATCTTC.

This clonotype was seen at least ten times. V gene TRBV6-5 combines with J gene TRBJ1-3; weak D call: TRBD1 (6 bases). Between the trimmed V and J ends, which lost 0 bases and 5 bases, there was a span of 11 bases. Germline V gene data show CDR1 as MNHEY and CDR2 as SVGAGI. The CDR3 is 15 residues long. This CDR3 reads CASSYSIRGRNTIYF. CDR3 nucleotides: TGTGCCAGCAGTTACTCGATCAGGGGTCGAAACACCATATATTTT.

This clonotype appeared many times. The chain uses TRBV6-1 and TRBJ1-1; no clear D gene. Germline lookup yields CDR1 MNHNS and CDR2 SASEGT. There are 14 residues in the CDR3. Trimming removed 6 bases from V and 1 base from J, with 12 bases in between. The CDR3 DNA reads as TGTGCCAGCAGCTCACCTTACGGGAACACTGAAGCTTTCTTT. This gives the protein CASSSPYGNTEAFF.

This clonotype was counted many times. This chain connects TRBV28 to TRBJ2-3; 9 bases are a match to TRBD2. The CDR3 covers 15 residues. The germline V gene has CDR1 MDHEN and CDR2 SYDVKM. V shed 6 bases, J shed 0 bases, and the junction held 4 bases outside the gene matches. CDR3 region: CASRDSGGSTDTQYF. The CDR3 nucleotides are TGTGCCAGCAGGGATAGCGGGGGTAGCACAGATACGCAGTATTTT. The variable domain in full, completed from reference TRBV28 and TRBJ2-3, reads DVKVTQSSRYLVKRTGEKVFLECVQDMDHENMFWYRQDPGLGLRLIYFSYDVKMKEKGDIPEGYSVSREKKERFSLILESASTNQTSMYLCASRDSGGSTDTQYFGPGTRLTVL.

This clonotype has just a few counts. The rearrangement joins TRBV12-3 or TRBV12-4 to TRBJ1-5; D is possibly TRBD1 (5 bases). V was shortened by 3 bases and J by 5 bases, with 11 bases between the two germline ends. The CDR3 extends over 14 amino acids. The CDR3 DNA follows: TGTGCCAGCAGTTTTAGCAGGGCCGATCAGCCCCAGCATTTT. It codes for CASSFSRADQPQHF.

This clonotype came up a few times. The chain employs TRBV3-1 and TRBJ2-7, with 9 bases fitting TRBD2. This CDR3 is 15 amino acids long. J lost 5 bases, V lost 4 bases, and 9 bases had no gene match. Germline loops: CDR1 LGHDT, CDR2 YNNKEL (reference sequence). CDR3 in amino acids: CASSLRLAVPNEQYF. CDR3 nucleotides: TGTGCCAGCAGCCTCCGACTAGCGGTCCCCAACGAGCAGTACTTC.

The rearrangement uses TRBV21-1 and TRBJ2-3; TRBD2, the table's D call, lacks a check against the DNA. TRBV21-1 is termed a pseudogene. This CDR3 comprises 16 residues. The CDR3 sequence: CASSNLALSLGDTQYF. In nucleotides, the CDR3 is TGTGCCAGCAGCAATTTAGCGCTATCGCTCGGAGATACGCAGTATTTT.

This clonotype has at least ten counts. The genes are TRBV10-3 and TRBJ1-1; D ambiguous. There are 13 residues in the CDR3. Trimming shortened V by 8 bases and J by 1 base, and 11 bases separated the two germline ends. CDR1 and CDR2 from the germline V gene are ENHRY and SYGVKD. CDR3 protein: CAIGAGANTEAFF. CDR3 coding DNA: TGTGCCATCGGTGCGGGAGCGAACACTGAAGCTTTCTTT.

This chain joins TRBV5-1 and TRBJ1-1; 7 bases match TRBD1. Looked up from germline, CDR1 is SGHRS and CDR2 is YFSETQ. The CDR3 spans 15 residues. The V and J ends lost 6 bases and 3 bases, in that order; junction bases with no gene match: 11. The CDR3 sequence: CASTLSTGWDTEAFF. The CDR3 coding sequence is TGCGCCAGCACCCTTTCGACAGGGTGGGACACTGAAGCTTTCTTT.

This clonotype appeared many times. The chain links TRBV28 to TRBJ2-2; TRBD2 matches at 7 bases. The CDR3 is 18 residues long. The V gene end was trimmed by 5 bases and the J gene end by 2 bases; junction bases not matched to a gene: 14. CDR1 is MDHEN, CDR2 SYDVKM, per germline. CDR3 region: CASSTRGGSGVNTGELFF. DNA for the CDR3: TGTGCCAGCAGTACCCGCGGGGGAAGCGGGGTTAACACCGGGGAGCTGTTTTTT.

V is TRBV6-2 or TRBV6-3 and J is TRBJ2-7; D uncertain. Trimming pared 2 bases from V and 5 bases from J, leaving 4 bases between. Per germline, CDR1 MNHEY and CDR2 SVGEGT. The CDR3 sequence is 11 residues long. The CDR3 nucleotides are TGTGCCAGCAGTTACCTGCACGAGCAGTACTTC. Residues: CASSYLHEQYF.

This clonotype was recorded a few times. This sequence joins TRBV9 and TRBJ2-1, with D perhaps matching TRBD2 (6 bases). This CDR3 is built from 15 residues. Germline assignment: CDR1 SGDLS and CDR2 YYNGEE. The V end lost 1 base, the J end lost 3 bases, and 11 bases lay between the germline ends. CDR3 nucleotide sequence: TGTGCCAGCAGCGTAAGGGCGGGGCACTACAATGAGCAGTTCTTC. It is translated as CASSVRAGHYNEQFF.

The chain recombines TRBV7-8 with TRBJ2-7; 11 bases agree with TRBD2. This CDR3 comprises 16 residues. Germline trimming cut 3 bases from V and 5 bases from J; bases unmatched to any gene: 9. Looked up from germline, CDR1 is SGHVS and CDR2 is FQNEAQ. CDR3 protein: CASSFIAGGPRNEQYF. Here the CDR3 DNA reads TGTGCCAGCAGCTTTATAGCGGGAGGGCCGAGAAACGAGCAGTACTTC. Full variable domain (remainder filled in from reference TRBV7-8 and TRBJ2-7): GAGVSQSPRYKVAKRGQDVALRCDPISGHVSLFWYQQALGQGPEFLTYFQNEAQLDKSGLPSDRFFAERPEGSVSTLKIQRTQQEDSAVYLCASSFIAGGPRNEQYFGPGTRLTVT.

This clonotype has only a few counts. The chain has TRBV9 and TRBJ1-6, with D perhaps matching TRBD1 (5 bases). The germline CDR1 and CDR2 sequences are SGDLS and YYNGEE. CDR3 length equals 15 residues. V was clipped by 2 bases and J by 10 bases, with 16 bases between them. CDR3 coding DNA: TGTGCCAGCAGCGTCGCCGGGGGGTCGGAATCACCCCTCCACTTT. Its protein product is CASSVAGGSESPLHF.

There are a few counts of this clonotype. This chain connects TRBV4-1 to TRBJ1-4; 7 bases are shared with TRBD1. V dropped 2 bases and J dropped 8; count of bases not matched to a gene: 8. The CDR3 contains 15 residues. The germline gives CDR1 MGHRA, CDR2 YSYEKL. CDR3 nucleotide sequence: TGCGCCAGCAGCCAAATACAGGGGTTTCGGGAAAAACTGTTTTTT. This encodes CASSQIQGFREKLFF.

This clonotype has at least ten counts. The rearrangement links TRBV24-1 to TRBJ2-1; TRBD2 is a possible D gene (6 bases). Germline values: CDR1 KGHDR, CDR2 SFDVKD. The CDR3 contains 16 residues. Trimming shortened V by 3 bases and J by 4 bases, and 15 bases separated the two germline ends. CDR3 bases: TGTGCCACCAGTGATCCTCAGGGAGGAGGTTACAATGAGCAGTTCTTC. This translates into CATSDPQGGGYNEQFF.